The 8 T cell receptor beta chains below come from one sample, sequenced in a study of T cells in women clearing cervical HPV infection. Only in-frame clones appear in the TCRdb table, and some are missing; sequencing was by immunoSEQ multiplex PCR. With 20,000 to 25,000 clones in the sample, the ten largest clones hold under 8.5%. The sample taken for sequencing was blood buffy coat. These receptors were collected from a woman between 18 and 75 years old with a cervical HPV16 infection that either progressed to CIN3+ or cleared (not recorded which).

On this clone: The read gets to within 3 residues of the CDR3 end, and the germline J gene fills in the rest. The chain carries TRBV12-5 and TRBJ1-2; D is unclear. Germline V lookup: CDR1 LGHNT, CDR2 FRNRAP. The CDR3 sequence is 15 residues long. CDR3 loop: CASGSNPGFRETYTF. The sequenced part of the CDR3 DNA is TGTGCTAGTGGTTCGAACCCGGGGTTTAGGGAGACC.

This clone shows up as medium-sized by frequency. The read is 3 residues too short to cover the CDR3 end, so that end is filled in from the germline J gene. The rearrangement joins TRBV29-1 to TRBJ2-3; the D gene is possibly TRBD1 (5 bases). The V gene's germline CDR1 is SQVTM and CDR2 ANQGSEA. The CDR3 extends over 13 amino acids. V lost 7 bases to trimming and J lost 0 bases, with 11 bases between them. The CDR3 DNA, read in part, is TGCAGCGCCCAAAGACAGAGCACAGATACG. This translates into CSAQRQSTDT. The full CDR3 reads CSAQRQSTDTQYF.

A remark on this clone: One end of the junction fails to match germline, which may point to a read error. The read stops 3 residues short of the end of the CDR3; the missing end is completed from the germline J gene. The chain employs TRBV4-2 and TRBJ2-1; TRBD2 matches 11 bases. CDR1 LGHNA and CDR2 YNFKEQ come from the germline V gene. CDR3 length: 17 amino acids. CDR3 bases read: TGCGCCAGCAGCCAAGAAAGACTAGCGGGATTCTACAATGAG. It is translated as CASSQERLAGFYNE. The whole CDR3 region reads CASSQERLAGFYNEQFF.

On this clone itself: The missing CDR3 end, 3 residues past where the read stops, is filled in from the germline J gene. This sequence joins TRBV19 and TRBJ2-5; TRBD2 aligns across 7 bases. With V trimmed by 7 bases and J by 3 bases, 8 bases remained unmatched. CDR3 size: 14 residues. Germline values: CDR1 LNHDA, CDR2 SQIVND (reference sequence). Partial CDR3 DNA: TGTGCCAGTATTGGGGGGGTAGGGGAAGAGACC. Its protein product is CASIGGVGEET. The whole CDR3 protein is CASIGGVGEETQYF.

This clone is medium-sized by frequency. The read ends 3 residues early relative to the CDR3; the germline J gene fills the gap. The V and J genes are TRBV18 and TRBJ1-3; 7 bases fit TRBD1. Germline V gene data show CDR1 as KGHSH and CDR2 as LQKENI. The junction had 9 bases not matched to a gene; V was cut back by 4 bases and J by 0 bases. This CDR3 has 17 residues. The sequenced part of the CDR3 DNA is TGTGCCAGCTCACATAATGCCGGGACAGTCTCTGGAAACACC. It encodes CASSHNAGTVSGNT. The entire CDR3 protein is CASSHNAGTVSGNTIYF.

With respect to this clone: Read coverage stops 3 residues before the CDR3 terminus; the germline J gene supplies the remainder. V and J are TRBV10-3 and TRBJ1-1; TRBD1 is a possible D gene (5 bases). V was pared by 2 bases and J by 0 bases, with 10 bases between. The CDR3 is 15 residues long. From germline, CDR1 is ENHRY and CDR2 SYGVKD. CDR3 loop: CAISETEGMNTEAFF. The DNA read from the CDR3 is TGTGCCATCAGTGAGACGGAGGGGATGAACACTGAA.

CDR3 bases read: TGCAGTGCTAGAGATCGGCGGGAGCTGGCAGATACG. This gives the protein CSARDRRELADT. The full CDR3 protein reads CSARDRRELADTQYF. This chain joins TRBV20-1 and TRBJ2-3; 7 positions agree with TRBD2. From the germline J gene comes the end of the CDR3, since the read stops 3 residues before it. Trimming cost V 0 bases and J 4 bases; bases outside gene matches: 7. Germline assignment: CDR1 DFQATT and CDR2 SNEGSKA (reference sequence). The CDR3 length is 15 residues.

In the case of this clone: The CDR3 extends 3 residues past the end of the read, so its final part is completed from the germline J gene. This sequence joins TRBV23-1 and TRBJ2-5; D is unresolved. TRBV23-1 is identified as an open reading frame with a role that is uncertain. With 4 bases removed from V and 4 bases from J, the gap between germline ends came to 4 bases. The length of the CDR3 is 11 residues. CDR3 sequence: CASSLRETQYF. Partial CDR3 DNA: TGCGCCAGCAGTCTCAGAGAGACC.